This TCR beta chain originates from a study of regulatory T cells in long-lasting Graves disease. Arm-PCR of CDR3 regions and iRepertoire HTBI primers were the basis on which TCR beta libraries were built. TCRdb analysed the multiplex PCR reads with MiXCR anew, one entry per CDR3 protein. Of hundreds of thousands of distinct CDR3 sequences in the sample, more than 15% were seen once. As to time point: newly diagnosed GD, antithyroid drugs for less than 3 months. The authors made the TCR library using RNA they extracted from PBMCs. V was cut by 3 bases and J by 1 base, with 12 bases left in between. CDR1 DFQATT and CDR2 SNEGSKA come from the germline V gene (reference sequence). CDR3 length: 15 residues. These records were also assigned to another study, of T cells in Graves' hyperthyroidism and ophthalmopathy.

The chain links TRBV20-1 to TRBJ1-4; D gene uncertain. This TCR derives from a woman aged 35-65 years with Graves disease. Material: peripheral blood mononuclear cells (PBMCs), obtained at new diagnosis, from a patient treated with antithyroid drugs. The CDR3 DNA sequence: TGCAGTGCTAGGCCCAGTCTGGTAACTAATGAAAAACTGTTTTTT. It specifies CSARPSLVTNEKLFF.